Included here is one TCR beta chain sequence, with context. The antigen it recognizes is unknown. The record has no base qualities; no much larger clone is one base away. To demonstrate the VDJtools post-analysis software, the study profiled TCR beta repertoires from the peripheral blood of 10 to 15 young patients with multiple sclerosis. Multiple sclerosis patients were children and adolescents aged roughly 6 to 17 years. The data were taken from a study of post-analysis software for immune sequencing data (dated by TCRdb to between 2014 and 2016). Study-wide context: Disease courses on record covered relapsing-remitting, secondary progressive and progressive-relapsing multiple sclerosis, though some patients had no subtype annotation. The multiple sclerosis patient repertoires were compared with more than 9 previously published healthy control repertoires from donors aged 6 to 25 years. A subset of samples was prepared in parallel using single-end sample barcoding, then pooled and co-amplified after Illumina adapter ligation. Points the paper makes about the study in general: Patients showed significantly higher frequencies than controls for a handful of TRBV segments, among them TRBV5-6, TRBV5-1 and TRBV20-1. The control group was slightly older than the multiple sclerosis patient group. Multiple sclerosis patients had significantly lower normalized Chao1 diversity than controls, a result that suggests substantial peripheral T-cell clonal expansion. Strong co-clustering of samples prepared in the same batch was shown by direct clustering with F measure, prompting a batch-effect correction.

The CDR3 goes from the cysteine to the phenylalanine over 17 residues. The entry retains the CDR3 DNA only, 51 bases that are in frame from base 1. V drops 2 bases and J drops 2 bases, leaving 19 bases in between. The germline V gene encodes CDR1 MNHNY and CDR2 SVGAGI (reference sequence). Preparation of the library involved PCR. Sequenced using an Illumina HiSeq 2500. To reduce PCR and sequencing biases, unique molecular identifiers were built into the TCR beta cDNA libraries. Roughly 0.5 million cDNA molecules were obtained per 1 to 10 million input T cells, so each molecule approximated one T cell. The same protocol used for the earlier healthy control dataset was applied to prepare and sequence the patient libraries. Samples belonging to the same batch were prepared together, multiplexed and sequenced on a shared HiSeq lane. In the original analysis: Raw barcoded reads were processed with MIGEC, discarding single-read molecular identifier groups before consensus assembly and CDR3 extraction. Clonotype tables were post-analysed with VDJtools, and diversity was normalized by down-sampling all datasets to the smallest sample size. In repertoire overlap clustering, CDR3 amino acid sequences, but not nucleotide sequences, were matched to correct batch-related cross-sample contamination. In-frame beta chains were kept once TCRdb had trimmed the public reads at Q25 with fastp and called clones with MiXCR. Each record represents a unique CDR3 protein, reported with the most common genes and DNA among its rows. TCRdb, rather than the study authors, made the V and J calls. This sample holds about 810,000 distinct CDR3 sequences; around 53% were observed only once. Clones ranked in the top ten supply approximately 4.5% of the sample.

This TCR derives from a girl aged 5 to 17 with multiple sclerosis. The sample consisted of blood. The receptor chain draws on TRBV6-6 and TRBJ2-7; the D gene is perhaps TRBD2, on 5 matching bases. The encoded CDR3 is CASSYGRLSGVPYEQYF. The nucleotides are TGTGCCAGCAGTTACGGGAGACTATCGGGCGTACCCTACGAGCAGTACTTC.